Below are 25 T cell receptor beta chains sequenced from a single sample in a study of blood T cell repertoires in COVID-19. The table came from immunoSEQ multiplex PCR; TCRdb's copy has only in-frame clones and leaves some out. The table has 200,000 to 250,000 clones, approximately 81% seen once. The source material was peripheral blood. The receptors shown here come from a woman older than 75 with acute or convalescent COVID-19.

The V call is TRBV3-1 (or the pseudogene TRBV3-2), the J call TRBJ2-5, with D hard to call. This CDR3 spans 14 amino acids. CDR1 is LGHDT, CDR2 YNNKEL, per germline (reference sequence). Trimming removed 1 base from V and 5 bases from J, with 11 bases in between. For the CDR3, the DNA is TGTGCCAGCAGCCAAGGAAGAGATCGGGAGACCCAGTACTTC. It yields the protein CASSQGRDRETQYF.

The chain joins TRBV7-3 to TRBJ1-1; 8 bases are shared with TRBD1. CDR3 length equals 15 residues. The V gene end was trimmed by 5 bases and the J gene end by 4 bases; junction bases not matched to a gene: 9. Germline assignment: CDR1 SGHTA and CDR2 FQGTGA. In nucleotides, the CDR3 is TGTGCCAGCAGCCCCCGGACAGGGTCGACCACTGAAGCTTTCTTT. Protein product: CASSPRTGSTTEAFF.

With regard to this clone: Sequence at one end of the junction differs from germline and may be a read error. This chain connects TRBV6-5 to TRBJ1-1; D remains ambiguous. The germline gives CDR1 MNHEY, CDR2 SVGAGI. This CDR3 region has 12 residues. This CDR3 is CASSSILSEAFF. The CDR3 coding sequence is TGTGCCAGCAGTTCCATCCTATCTGAGGCTTTCTTT.

The CDR3 DNA reads as TGTGCCAGCAGCTTAACACTAGGGGGAGCCGGAAACACCATATATTTT. Translating it yields CASSLTLGGAGNTIYF. The genes are TRBV7-2 and TRBJ1-3; D is perhaps TRBD1 (6 bases). The V gene lost 2 bases and the J gene lost 4 bases, with 15 bases spanning the gap. The germline V gene encodes CDR1 SGHTA and CDR2 FQGNSA. This CDR3 spans 16 amino acids.

The rearrangement links TRBV4-1 to TRBJ1-1, with D possibly TRBD1 on 6 matching bases. The CDR3 consists of 13 residues. V was trimmed by 3 bases and J by 11 bases, leaving 16 bases between them. Per germline, CDR1 MGHRA and CDR2 YSYEKL. The CDR3 region is CASSHQVDSPAFF. The CDR3 nucleotides read TGCGCCAGCAGCCACCAGGTGGACAGTCCGGCTTTCTTT.

The V and J genes are TRBV25-1 and TRBJ2-2; TRBD2 agrees at 10 bases. The junction had 6 bases not matched to a gene; V was cut back by 0 bases and J by 2 bases. The CDR3 length is 18 residues. Per germline, CDR1 MGHDK and CDR2 SYGVNS. The CDR3 region has the DNA TGTGCCAGCAGTGAATATTTCCTAGCGGGGGAAAACACCGGGGAGCTGTTTTTT. It translates to CASSEYFLAGENTGELFF.

The rearrangement links TRBV7-3 to TRBJ2-1; D remains unclear. CDR3 length: 17 amino acids. Germline V gives CDR1 SGHTA, CDR2 FQGTGA. V lost 0 bases and J 1 base, leaving 13 bases between the germline ends. The CDR3 nucleotides read TGTGCCAGCAGCTTAACGTCGGCAGGCTTATCCTACAATGAGCAGTTCTTC. As protein: CASSLTSAGLSYNEQFF.

The chain employs TRBV7-6 and TRBJ2-1, with 8 bases lining up with TRBD1. Germline V gene sequence: CDR1 SGHVS, CDR2 FNYEAQ. J gave up 7 bases and V 3 bases, and 20 bases lay outside the gene matches. The CDR3 consists of 19 residues. The CDR3 here is CASSLSGRTGMGVGNEQFF. The CDR3 bases are TGTGCCAGCAGCTTGTCTGGGAGGACAGGGATGGGGGTTGGTAATGAGCAGTTCTTC.

There are a few counts of this clone. The rearrangement uses TRBV12-3 or TRBV12-4 and TRBJ1-3; D is undetermined. The CDR3 extends over 13 amino acids. V was clipped by 8 bases and J by 9 bases, with 17 bases between them. The CDR3 nucleotides read TGTGCCAGCGAAAGGAGCGGGTCGACCACCATATATTTT. This gives the protein CASERSGSTTIYF.

The chain carries TRBV4-2 and TRBJ1-1; D is possibly TRBD1 (5 bases). Germline lookup yields CDR1 LGHNA and CDR2 YNFKEQ. V was trimmed by 5 bases and J by 1 base, leaving 11 bases between them. This CDR3 contains 14 residues. CDR3 coding DNA: TGTGCCAGCAGCTTACCTAGGGGGAACACTGAAGCTTTCTTT. Translated: CASSLPRGNTEAFF.

This chain connects TRBV19 to TRBJ2-3; TRBD1 aligns across 7 bases. The germline V gene has CDR1 LNHDA and CDR2 SQIVND (reference sequence). J gave up 4 bases and V 5 bases, and 6 bases lay outside the gene matches. The length of the CDR3 is 14 residues. DNA of the CDR3: TGTGCCAGTAGTCAACAACAGGGGTCAGATACGCAGTATTTT. Its translation: CASSQQQGSDTQYF. The full variable domain, completed using reference TRBV19 and TRBJ2-3, is DGGITQSPKYLFRKEGQNVTLSCEQNLNHDAMYWYRQDPGQGLRLIYYSQIVNDFQKGDIAEGYSVSREKKESFPLTVTSAQKNPTAFYLCASSQQQGSDTQYFGPGTRLTVL.

The gene calls are TRBV19 and TRBJ2-3, with TRBD2 matching 10 bases. Germline loops: CDR1 LNHDA, CDR2 SQIVND (reference sequence). Germline trimming cut 1 base from V and 4 bases from J; bases unmatched to any gene: 2. The CDR3 is 15 residues long. For the CDR3, the DNA is TGTGCCAGTAGTATAGTAGCGGGGGGTTCAGATACGCAGTATTTT. This translates into CASSIVAGGSDTQYF.

The chain carries TRBV3-1 (or the pseudogene TRBV3-2) and TRBJ2-1; 9 bases agree with TRBD1. The ends lost 1 base at V and 9 bases at J; junction bases unmatched: 13. Germline assignment: CDR1 LGHDT and CDR2 YNNKEL (reference sequence). The CDR3 sequence is 17 residues long. CDR3 in amino acids: CASSQGLGQGPEVEQFF. The CDR3 region has the DNA TGTGCCAGCAGCCAAGGCCTCGGACAGGGGCCCGAGGTTGAGCAGTTCTTC.

This clone was observed once. The V and J genes are TRBV14 and TRBJ1-5; perhaps TRBD1 as D (5 bases). V was cut by 3 bases and J by 5 bases, with 8 bases left in between. This CDR3 has 13 residues. Germline CDR1 reads SGHDN; CDR2 reads FVKESK. The CDR3 DNA is TGTGCCAGCAGCCAGCAGACAGATCAGCCCCAGCATTTT. It yields the protein CASSQQTDQPQHF. The full variable domain, rest sourced from reference TRBV14 and TRBJ1-5, is EAGVTQFPSHSVIEKGQTVTLRCDPISGHDNLYWYRRVMGKEIKFLLHFVKESKQDESGMPNNRFLAERTGGTYSTLKVQPAELEDSGVYFCASSQQTDQPQHFGDGTRLSIL.

The chain has TRBV9 and TRBJ1-4; TRBD1 agrees at 7 bases. V dropped 4 bases and J dropped 3; count of bases not matched to a gene: 3. CDR1 and CDR2 (germline): SGDLS, YYNGEE. The CDR3 sequence is 14 residues long. In nucleotides, the CDR3 is TGTGCCAGCAGCCCGGGACAGCCTAATGAAAAACTGTTTTTT. Translation gives CASSPGQPNEKLFF. Drawing the rest from reference TRBV9 and TRBJ1-4, the complete variable domain is DSGVTQTPKHLITATGQRVTLRCSPRSGDLSVYWYQQSLDQGLQFLIQYYNGEERAKGNILERFSAQQFPDLHSELNLSSLELGDSALYFCASSPGQPNEKLFFGSGTQLSVL.

The gene calls are TRBV5-1 and TRBJ2-5, with TRBD1 as a possible D gene (6 bases). V gave up 3 bases and J gave up 1 base, with 13 bases separating them. Germline lookup yields CDR1 SGHRS and CDR2 YFSETQ. The CDR3 runs 15 residues. This CDR3 reads CASSSGQTIQETQYF. For the CDR3, the DNA is TGCGCCAGCAGCTCAGGACAGACGATCCAAGAGACCCAGTACTTC.

The chain recombines TRBV18 with TRBJ1-5; TRBD1 aligns across 8 bases. CDR3 length equals 15 residues. Losses at the gene ends were 2 bases for V and 6 bases for J; bases not matched to a gene: 6. Germline V gene lookup returns CDR1 KGHSH and CDR2 LQKENI. Written as DNA, the CDR3 is TGTGCCAGCTCACCAGGACAGGGTTATTTTCAGCCCCAGCATTTT. This sequence encodes CASSPGQGYFQPQHF.

CDR3 protein: CASSVASPTTDTQYF. The CDR3 DNA reads TGTGCCAGCAGCGTAGCTTCCCCAACAACAGATACGCAGTATTTT. The chain recombines TRBV9 with TRBJ2-3; no clear D gene. The CDR3 consists of 15 residues. Germline-derived CDR1 and CDR2 are SGDLS and YYNGEE. V dropped 0 bases and J dropped 3 bases, with 11 bases sitting between them.

This clone appeared once. The chain has TRBV7-3 and TRBJ2-1; TRBD2 matches at 9 bases. The germline V gene has CDR1 SGHTA and CDR2 FQGTGA. CDR3 length equals 16 residues. The trim removed 4 bases at V and 6 bases at J, leaving 10 bases unmatched. CDR3 nucleotides: TGTGCCAGCAGCTCCCAACCTAGCGGGGTCTTCAATGAGCAGTTCTTC. Amino acid sequence: CASSSQPSGVFNEQFF.

The V call is TRBV27, the J call TRBJ2-2; 9 nucleotides agree with TRBD1. The CDR3 extends over 15 amino acids. J lost 5 bases, V lost 3 bases, and 4 bases had no gene match. Per germline, CDR1 MNHEY and CDR2 SMNVEV (reference sequence). The CDR3 here is CASSLDRGDTGELFF. CDR3 DNA: TGTGCCAGCAGTTTGGACAGGGGTGATACCGGGGAGCTGTTTTTT.

The chain carries TRBV25-1 and TRBJ1-3; 8 nucleotides agree with TRBD1. Unmatched junction bases numbered 3, after V lost 8 bases and J lost 3 bases. The CDR3 loop spans 13 amino acids. CDR1 and CDR2 from the germline V gene are MGHDK and SYGVNS. CDR3 in amino acids: CASGGQDGNTIYF. The CDR3 DNA is TGTGCCAGCGGGGGACAGGATGGAAACACCATATATTTT.

This chain connects TRBV4-1 to TRBJ2-7; TRBD1 agrees at 7 bases. V gave up 0 bases and J gave up 6 bases; unmatched junction bases: 11. CDR1 is MGHRA and CDR2 is YSYEKL in the germline V gene. This CDR3 comprises 16 residues. The CDR3 DNA reads as TGCGCCAGCAGCCAAGATGGCCGACAGGGTAAAGGCGAGCAGTACTTC. It codes for CASSQDGRQGKGEQYF.

The chain links TRBV28 to TRBJ1-2; 8 bases map to TRBD1. V shed 2 bases, J shed 7 bases, and the junction held 9 bases outside the gene matches. This CDR3 spans 15 amino acids. The V gene's germline CDR1 is MDHEN and CDR2 SYDVKM. CDR3 sequence: CASSLKVETGVGYTF. Written as DNA, the CDR3 is TGTGCCAGCAGTTTAAAAGTGGAGACAGGGGTTGGCTACACCTTC.

To note about this clone: Other DNA sequences of this sample code for an identical CDR3. The V call is TRBV12-3 or TRBV12-4, the J call TRBJ1-2, with TRBD1 identical over 9 bases. The CDR3 contains 13 residues. V dropped 6 bases and J dropped 5; count of bases not matched to a gene: 4. The CDR3, as DNA: TGTGCCAGCAGCCTGGGACAGGGTTATGGCTACACCTTC. Protein: CASSLGQGYGYTF.

This clone was counted a few times. V and J are TRBV3-1 (or the pseudogene TRBV3-2) and TRBJ1-3, with a tentative D call TRBD1 (5 bases). The CDR3 is 14 residues long. Germline V gene lookup returns CDR1 LGHDT and CDR2 YNNKEL (reference sequence). V gave up 0 bases and J gave up 6 bases, with 9 bases separating them. CDR3 nucleotide sequence: TGTGCCAGCAGCCAAGATTGGGGGGTAAACACCATATATTTT. It specifies CASSQDWGVNTIYF.